This TCR beta chain derives from a study of T-cell reconstitution after alpha-beta-depleted transplantation in children. This clonotype has only a few counts. This CDR3 is built from 13 residues. CDR1 is SGHVS and CDR2 is FQNEAQ in the germline V gene. The V end was cut by 4 bases, the J end by 6 bases, with 13 bases between. For TCRbeta, the library was prepared with unique molecular identifiers. MiXCR was run by TCRdb on the PCR reads, yielding one entry per CDR3 protein. The sample has 300,000 or so distinct CDR3 sequences; roughly 25% are singletons. The sequencing used PBMCs, mostly from graft donor cells, collected 180 days after TCRalphabeta/CD19-depleted stem cell transplant. This sequence joins TRBV7-8 and TRBJ2-7, with D perhaps being TRBD1 or TRBD2 (6 bases each). The source is a male patient younger than 18 who had a stem cell transplant for acute lymphoblastic leukemia, so the T cells may come from the graft donor. The CDR3 loop is CASSWGAGREQYF. The CDR3 DNA is TGTGCCAGCAGCTGGGGGGCGGGGCGCGAGCAGTACTTC. Full variable domain (outside the CDR3, taken from reference TRBV7-8 and TRBJ2-7): GAGVSQSPRYKVAKRGQDVALRCDPISGHVSLFWYQQALGQGPEFLTYFQNEAQLDKSGLPSDRFFAERPEGSVSTLKIQRTQQEDSAVYLCASSWGAGREQYFGPGTRLTVT.